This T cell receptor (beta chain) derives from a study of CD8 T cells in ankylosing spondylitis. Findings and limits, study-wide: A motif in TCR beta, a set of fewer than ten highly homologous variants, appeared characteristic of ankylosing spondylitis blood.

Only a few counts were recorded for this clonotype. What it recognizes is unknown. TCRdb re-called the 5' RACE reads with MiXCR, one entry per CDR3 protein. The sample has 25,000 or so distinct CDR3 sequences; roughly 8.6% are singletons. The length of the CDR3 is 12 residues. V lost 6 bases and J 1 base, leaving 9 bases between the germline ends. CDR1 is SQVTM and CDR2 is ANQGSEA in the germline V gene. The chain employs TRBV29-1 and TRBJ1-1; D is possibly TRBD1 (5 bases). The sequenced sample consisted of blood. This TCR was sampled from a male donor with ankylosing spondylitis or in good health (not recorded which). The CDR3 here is CSVRTQNTEAFF. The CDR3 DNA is TGCAGCGTGCGGACACAGAACACTGAAGCTTTCTTT.